One sample yielded the 13 T cell receptor beta chains listed below, sequenced in a study of CD8+ T cells in alopecia areata. Treatment defined: oral pan-JAK inhibitor, 5-10 mg twice daily. The authors extracted RNA and reverse transcribed it into cDNA as the sequencing template. TCRdb's copy holds only in-frame clones and misses some; the assay was immunoSEQ multiplex PCR. The sample has hundreds of thousands of clones; nearly 60% are singletons. Sequences were derived from CD4+ T cells sorted from blood, sampled at week 24, from a patient treated with tofacitinib. Every receptor here comes from a human donor with alopecia areata.

This clone was counted between two and nine times. No DNA is shown, since the ends of the CDR3 on it are uncertain; the CDR3 is the one TCRdb lists. J is TRBJ1-4 and V is TRBV6-5. CDR1 and CDR2 from the germline V gene are MNHEY and SVGAGI. The CDR3 spans 15 amino acids, including both terminal residues. This CDR3 reads CASSSSGPRNEKLFF.

The rearrangement joins TRBV4-1 to TRBJ1-6, with a possible D match to TRBD1 (6 bases). The germline V and J ends were trimmed by 4 bases and 6 bases, with 22 bases remaining between them. Germline CDR1 reads MGHRA; CDR2 reads YSYEKL. The CDR3 extends over 18 amino acids. The DNA of the CDR3 is TGCGCCAGCAGCCCAGGGGAGCTCGTAGGAGGGCGTAATTCACCCCTCCACTTT. This gives the protein CASSPGELVGGRNSPLHF.

The rearrangement uses TRBV4-3 and TRBJ2-7; the match to TRBD2 covers 13 bases. From germline, CDR1 is LGHNA and CDR2 YSLEER. The CDR3 has 17 amino acids. V lost 2 bases and J lost 2; bases outside the gene matches: 6. The DNA for the CDR3 is TGCGCCAGCAGCCAACAACTAGCGGGGGGGCGGACCTACGAGCAGTACTTC. It translates to CASSQQLAGGRTYEQYF.

The V call is TRBV2, the J call TRBJ2-1; D gene uncertain. CDR1 and CDR2 (germline): SNHLY, FYNNEI. This CDR3 is 14 amino acids long. Trimming took off 0 bases at V and 9 bases at J, with 12 bases between the two ends. The CDR3 coding sequence is TGTGCCAGCAGTGAAGCGCTTCGGAGTACTGAGCAGTTCTTC. Residues: CASSEALRSTEQFF.

The chain couples TRBV6-5 to TRBJ1-2; D unclear. The CDR3 runs to 15 residues. V lost 0 bases to trimming and J lost 8 bases, with 16 bases between them. From germline, CDR1 is MNHEY and CDR2 SVGAGI. CDR3 residues: CASSYSRRARGGYTF. CDR3 sequence (DNA): TGTGCCAGCAGTTACTCTCGGAGGGCACGCGGCGGCTACACCTTC.

The chain is built from TRBV4-1 and TRBJ2-1; D possibly uses TRBD1 or TRBD2 (6 bases each). Germline loops: CDR1 MGHRA, CDR2 YSYEKL. The length of the CDR3 is 13 residues. V was cut by 0 bases and J by 11 bases, with 11 bases left in between. The chain's CDR3 is CASSQEARGQQFF. The CDR3 DNA reads TGCGCCAGCAGCCAAGAGGCACGGGGGCAGCAGTTCTTC.

This clone was counted a few times. The chain couples TRBV29-1 to TRBJ1-5, with 7 bases aligning to TRBD1. The germline CDR1 and CDR2 sequences are SQVTM and ANQGSEA. V shed 7 bases, J shed 5 bases, and the junction held 5 bases outside the gene matches. The CDR3 consists of 12 residues. The CDR3 loop is CSARQGHQPQHF. The CDR3 coding sequence is TGCAGCGCCAGACAGGGCCATCAGCCCCAGCATTTT.

The rearrangement uses TRBV29-1 and TRBJ2-7, with a tentative D call TRBD1 (6 bases). CDR1 SQVTM and CDR2 ANQGSEA come from the germline V gene. This CDR3 comprises 13 residues. V lost 3 bases and J lost 2, with 11 bases in between. The CDR3 DNA reads as TGCAGCGTTGATGGCAGGGGAACCTACGAGCAGTACTTC. Translation: CSVDGRGTYEQYF.

This clone occurred a few times. The rearrangement uses TRBV5-1 and TRBJ2-1; D not resolved. V was clipped by 0 bases and J by 4 bases, with 11 bases between them. Germline CDR1 is SGHRS and CDR2 is YFSETQ. The CDR3 is 15 amino acids. CDR3 region: CASSLETPDYNEQFF. The CDR3 bases are TGCGCCAGCAGCTTGGAGACCCCCGATTACAATGAGCAGTTCTTC.

This clone was detected a few times. The chain carries TRBV11-2 and TRBJ2-2, with no clear D. The CDR3 consists of 13 residues. Trimming stripped 1 base from V and 4 bases from J, with 4 bases between. The germline CDR1 and CDR2 sequences are SGHAT and FQNNGV. CDR3 sequence reads: CASSLVTTGELFF. The CDR3 region has the DNA TGTGCCAGCAGCTTAGTTACCACCGGGGAGCTGTTTTTT.

This chain links TRBV7-2 with TRBJ2-1; a weak D match, TRBD1 (5 bases). Germline CDR1 SGHTA, CDR2 FQGNSA. The length of the CDR3 is 14 residues. The V end lost 2 bases, the J end lost 9 bases, and 14 bases lay between the germline ends. The DNA for the CDR3 is TGTGCCAGCAGCTTATCAGCAGGGCAAAGTGAGCAGTTCTTC. Its translation is CASSLSAGQSEQFF.

This clone came up a few times. The chain recombines TRBV29-1 with TRBJ2-5; D not resolved. Trimming left V 7 bases short and J 2 bases short, with 11 bases between. The CDR3 spans 12 residues. Germline CDR1 SQVTM, CDR2 ANQGSEA. CDR3 in DNA: TGCAGCGGGTGGACGGTGCAAGAGACCCAGTACTTC. Encoded protein: CSGWTVQETQYF.

The chain recombines TRBV5-6 with TRBJ1-1; D remains unclear. CDR3 length: 13 residues. CDR1 is SGHDT and CDR2 is YYEEEE in the germline V gene. Between the trimmed V and J ends, which lost 7 bases and 6 bases, there was a span of 16 bases. The DNA for the CDR3 is TGTGCCAGCGGGCGACAATGGGTGCCTGAAGCTTTCTTT. Translation gives CASGRQWVPEAFF.